A single sample gave rise to the 6 T cell receptor beta chains below, sequenced in a study of blood T cell repertoires in COVID-19. TCRdb's table, derived via immunoSEQ multiplex PCR, lists solely in-frame clones and lacks some. This table has 150,000 to 200,000 clones, about 85% appearing once. The specimen sequenced was PBMCs or T cells enriched from blood (not recorded which). Every receptor here comes from a woman in her fifties or sixties who had recovered from COVID-19.

The chain carries TRBV5-1 and TRBJ2-3, with TRBD2 matching 7 bases. The germline V gene encodes CDR1 SGHRS and CDR2 YFSETQ. The CDR3 is 14 amino acids. After removal of 6 bases from V and 4 bases from J, the junction contained 8 bases not matched to a gene. CDR3 in DNA: TGCGCCAGCATCTCCGGCGGGGGAGCAGATACGCAGTATTTT. Its protein is CASISGGGADTQYF.

This clone was seen only once. This chain joins TRBV7-8 and TRBJ2-3, with TRBD2 identical over 8 bases. The V gene end was trimmed by 1 base and the J gene end by 4 bases; junction bases not matched to a gene: 7. This CDR3 is 16 amino acids long. Per germline, CDR1 SGHVS and CDR2 FQNEAQ. The CDR3 region is CASSLGAGGSADTQYF. The CDR3 DNA reads TGTGCCAGCAGCTTAGGTGCGGGAGGCTCTGCAGATACGCAGTATTTT.

This chain links TRBV4-1 with TRBJ2-1, with 7 bases fitting TRBD2. CDR3 length: 17 amino acids. The V segment lost 0 bases and the J segment 5 bases; nucleotides outside the gene matches: 10. The germline CDR1 and CDR2 sequences are MGHRA and YSYEKL. The CDR3, as DNA: TGCGCCAGCAGCCAAGATGGCGGGGGAATTTATGACAATGAGCAGTTCTTC. It is translated as CASSQDGGGIYDNEQFF.

The chain combines TRBV7-2 with TRBJ1-5, with D possibly matching TRBD1 (6 bases). This CDR3 contains 15 residues. The V gene lost 4 bases and the J gene lost 6 bases, with 16 bases spanning the gap. CDR1 and CDR2 (germline): SGHTA, FQGNSA. The CDR3 here is CASSSYSQGPQPQHF. CDR3 bases: TGTGCCAGCAGCTCCTACTCACAGGGTCCTCAGCCCCAGCATTTT.

The chain combines TRBV19 with TRBJ2-2, with unresolved D. The CDR3 consists of 13 residues. CDR1 is LNHDA, CDR2 SQIVND, per germline (reference sequence). V was pared by 0 bases and J by 5 bases, with 4 bases between. CDR3 nucleotide sequence: TGTGCCAGTAGTATAGACTTAACCGGGGAGCTGTTTTTT. This gives the protein CASSIDLTGELFF.

Here the CDR3 reads CASKGTGIYEQYF. The CDR3 DNA sequence: TGTGCCAGCAAAGGGACAGGAATCTACGAGCAGTACTTC. This chain joins TRBV28 and TRBJ2-7; 8 bases map to TRBD1. The V gene's germline CDR1 is MDHEN and CDR2 SYDVKM. The V segment lost 7 bases and the J segment 3 bases; nucleotides outside the gene matches: 5. This CDR3 is 13 amino acids long.